The source of this TCR beta chain is a study of graft-versus-host responses after intestinal transplantation. Study results and limitations: Within the allografts of patients who had graft-donor T cell macrochimerism, graft-versus-host to host-versus-graft clonal ratios were high.

This clone has more than one count but fewer than ten. Its antigen is as yet unknown. TCRdb's copy holds only in-frame clones and misses some; the assay was immunoSEQ multiplex PCR. The sample has tens of thousands of clones, about 90% seen once. CDR1 and CDR2 (germline): PRHDT, FYEKMQ (reference sequence). This CDR3 is built from 12 residues. Trimming took off 1 base at V and 8 bases at J, with 5 bases between the two ends. The chain is built from TRBV13 and TRBJ1-4, with D hard to call. The sample in question was PBMCs, obtained approximately 320 days after intestinal transplant. The clonotype comes from a human patient who received an intestinal transplant, so some T cells may come from the graft donor. The CDR3 nucleotides read TGTGCCAGCAGCTTAGCCCGCGAAAAACTGTTTTTT. Translated: CASSLAREKLFF.